The clone carrying this T cell receptor (beta chain) was counted ten times or more. The antigen is unknown. The library tagged each cDNA molecule with unique molecular identifiers. TCRdb processed the RACE reads anew with MiXCR; each CDR3 protein has one entry. The sample has about 81,000 distinct CDR3 sequences; 10% to 13% are singletons. The sample originates from a study of human T cells and chemical hapten exposure. V was cut by 5 bases and J by 5 bases, with 18 bases left in between. Germline CDR1 is MNHEY and CDR2 is SMNVEV (reference sequence). The CDR3 is 15 amino acids. Stated time point: patch test 2, 6 weeks after DPC sensitization. Treatment defined: therapeutic diphenylcyclopropenone sensitization with weekly scalp DPC. Overall study results and limits: More PT1 expanded TCRs went with higher patch test scores. Against controls, expanded TCRs gave rise to significantly more large CDR3 similarity clusters.

This receptor was identified in a woman in her 30s with alopecia areata. Some clones in this sample may be carry-over from other donors' samples. Sequenced material: whole blood, taken in connection with sensitization to the hapten diphenylcyclopropenone (DPC). J is TRBJ2-5 and V is TRBV27; possibly TRBD2 for D (5 bases). CDR3 protein: CASSAPSGAGETQYF. The CDR3 coding sequence is TGTGCCAGCAGTGCCCCCAGCGGAGCCGGGGAGACCCAGTACTTC.